This TCR beta chain was documented in a study of cytomegalovirus exposure and HLA in healthy donors. Findings and caveats of the study: Confirmation in vitro established that a few CMV-associated chains were specific for CMV antigens.

The germline V gene encodes CDR1 MGHRA and CDR2 YSYEKL. The germline V and J ends were trimmed by 1 base and 2 bases, with 11 bases remaining between them. The CDR3 is 16 amino acids. Details on this clone: The antigen is unknown.

TCRdb's table, derived via immunoSEQ multiplex PCR, lists solely in-frame clones and lacks some. The table has under 95,000 clones, approximately 94% seen once. This chain links TRBV4-1 with TRBJ2-2; D is possibly TRBD2 (5 bases). This clonotype was sampled from a woman aged 18-29 years in good health and CMV-seropositive. The sequenced sample was PBMCs. The CDR3 bases are TGCGCCAGCAGCCAAGTCGGGAAGCTCAACACCGGGGAGCTGTTTTTT. It codes for CASSQVGKLNTGELFF.